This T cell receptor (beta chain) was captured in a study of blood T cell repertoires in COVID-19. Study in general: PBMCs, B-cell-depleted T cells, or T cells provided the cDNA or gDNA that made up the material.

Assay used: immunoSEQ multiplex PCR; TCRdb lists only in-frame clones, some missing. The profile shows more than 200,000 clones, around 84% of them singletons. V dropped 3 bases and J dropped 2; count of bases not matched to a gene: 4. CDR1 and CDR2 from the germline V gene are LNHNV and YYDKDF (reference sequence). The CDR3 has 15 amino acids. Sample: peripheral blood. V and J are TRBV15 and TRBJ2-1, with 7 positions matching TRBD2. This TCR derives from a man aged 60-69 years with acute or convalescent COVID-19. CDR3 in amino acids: CATSRGRGAYNEQFF. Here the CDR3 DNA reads TGTGCCACCAGCAGGGGACGGGGGGCCTACAATGAGCAGTTCTTC.